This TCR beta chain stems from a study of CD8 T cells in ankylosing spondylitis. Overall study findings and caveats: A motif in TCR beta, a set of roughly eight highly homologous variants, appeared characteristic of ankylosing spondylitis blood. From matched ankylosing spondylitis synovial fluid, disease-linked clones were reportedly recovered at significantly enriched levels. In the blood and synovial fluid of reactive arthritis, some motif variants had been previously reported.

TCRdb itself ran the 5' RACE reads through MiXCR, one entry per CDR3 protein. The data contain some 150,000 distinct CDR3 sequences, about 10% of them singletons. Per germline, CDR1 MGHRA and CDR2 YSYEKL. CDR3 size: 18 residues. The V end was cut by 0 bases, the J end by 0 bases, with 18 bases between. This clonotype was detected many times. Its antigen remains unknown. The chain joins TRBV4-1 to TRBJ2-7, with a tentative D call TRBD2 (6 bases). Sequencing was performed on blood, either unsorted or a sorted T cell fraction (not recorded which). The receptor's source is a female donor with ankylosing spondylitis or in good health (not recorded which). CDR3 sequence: CASSQDLEAGTISYEQYF. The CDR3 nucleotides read TGCGCCAGCAGCCAAGATCTCGAAGCGGGCACGATCTCCTACGAGCAGTACTTC.